Listed below are T cell receptor beta chains from one sample, sequenced in a study of a mutant IDH1 vaccine in newly diagnosed glioma. Their antigen targets remain unknown. Sequencing was performed with immunoSEQ multiplex PCR; in TCRdb, only in-frame clones are kept and a portion is missing. The table includes almost 85,000 clones, roughly 85% detected once. The sample in question was PBMCs, obtained from a glioma patient whose treatment included an IDH1 peptide vaccine. All receptors derive from a man aged 30-40 years with glioma. Some clones in this sample may be carry-over from other donors' samples. Each CDR3 is given with its conserved first and last residue. The D gene is left open where the match is weak. Expanded clones get a size class; other rows say once, few or many, or leave the size out.

.	TRBV9	.	TRBJ2-4	TGTGCCAGCAGCGTGGACCGATCGAATAACATTCAGTACTTC	CASSVDRSNNIQYF
TRBD1	TRBV15	.	TRBJ1-5	TGTGCCACCAGCCGCCAACCCCGGGACAGGGGGCATAGCAATCAGCCCCAGCATTTT	CATSRQPRDRGHSNQPQHF
TRBD1	TRBV11-2	.	TRBJ2-7	TGTGCCAGCAGCATCAGGACAGGGGGCGGCGAGCAGTACTTC	CASSIRTGGGEQYF
.	TRBV6-5	once	TRBJ2-5	TGTGCCAGCAGTTACCGTGACAGGTACCAAGAGACCCAGTACTTC	CASSYRDRYQETQYF
TRBD1	TRBV27	.	TRBJ2-2	TGTGCCAGCAGTTTGGTCGGGACAGGCTATAACACCGGGGAGCTGTTTTTT	CASSLVGTGYNTGELFF
.	TRBV7-9	.	TRBJ2-7	TGTGCCAGCAGCTTAGAAGTCCCCTCCGGGCAGTACTTC	CASSLEVPSGQYF
TRBD1	TRBV27	.	TRBJ1-3	TGTGCCAGTGTGGACAGGACCAATGGAAACACCATATATTTT	CASVDRTNGNTIYF
TRBD1	TRBV5-1	.	TRBJ1-2	TGCGCCAGCAGCTGGGGACAGGGGGACGGCTACACCTTC	CASSWGQGDGYTF
.	TRBV4-3	.	TRBJ2-1	TGCGCCAGCAGGAACGGCCACAGCTCCTACAATGAGCAGTTCTTC	CASRNGHSSYNEQFF
.	TRBV2	.	TRBJ2-3	TGTGCCAGCAGTTTTAGCACAGATACGCAGTATTTT	CASSFSTDTQYF
.	TRBV14	.	TRBJ1-2	TGTGCCAGCAGCCAGCGCCTAGGGGGGGGCTACACCTTC	CASSQRLGGGYTF
.	TRBV5-1	once	TRBJ2-2	TGCGCCAGCAGCAGGATGCAGGGGAACACCGGGGAGCTGTTTTTT	CASSRMQGNTGELFF
.	TRBV12-2	.	TRBJ1-5	TGTGCAAGTCGCTCGTTATGGGGTGACAGGGGTAACAATCAGCCCCAGCATTTT	CASRSLWGDRGNNQPQHF
.	TRBV27	few	TRBJ2-1	TGTGCCAGCAGTTTCGGGGCTGCGGGTGAGCAGTTCTTC	CASSFGAAGEQFF
.	TRBV5-8	once	TRBJ1-3	TGTGCCAGCAGCAGCCGACGGACCTCTGGAAACACCATATATTTT	CASSSRRTSGNTIYF
.	TRBV5-8	.	TRBJ2-5	TGTGCCAGCAGTATTGGGGGGACGTTTTGGGAGACCCAGTACTTC	CASSIGGTFWETQYF
.	TRBV7-8	.	TRBJ2-7	TGTGCCAGCAGCCCTAGGGCCAGGGAAACCTACGAGCAGTACTTC	CASSPRARETYEQYF
.	TRBV18	.	TRBJ1-2	TGTGCCAGCTCACCCCCCGGGAACTATGGCTACACCTTC	CASSPPGNYGYTF
.	TRBV10-3	.	TRBJ2-1	TGTGCCATCAGTGAGTCGTTAGGGAGCTCCTACAATGAGCAGTTCTTC	CAISESLGSSYNEQFF
.	TRBV7-2	.	TRBJ2-7	TGTGCCAGCAGCCCCCGGCGGGAAGGCTCCTACGAGCAGTACTTC	CASSPRREGSYEQYF